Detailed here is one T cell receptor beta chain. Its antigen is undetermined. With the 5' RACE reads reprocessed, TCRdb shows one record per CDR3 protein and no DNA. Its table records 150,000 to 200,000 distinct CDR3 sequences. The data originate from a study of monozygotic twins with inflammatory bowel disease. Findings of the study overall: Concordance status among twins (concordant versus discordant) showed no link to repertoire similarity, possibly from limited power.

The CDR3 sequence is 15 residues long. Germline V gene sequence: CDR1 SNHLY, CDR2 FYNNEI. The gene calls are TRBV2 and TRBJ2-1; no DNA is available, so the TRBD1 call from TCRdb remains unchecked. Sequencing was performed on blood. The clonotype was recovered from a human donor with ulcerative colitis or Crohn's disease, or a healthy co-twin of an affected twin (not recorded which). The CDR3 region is CASSELGGAYNEQFF.